Below, 12 T cell receptor beta chains from the same sample are listed, as sequenced in a study of CD8 T cells in Susac syndrome (dated 2019 in TCRdb). Receptor amplification or capture employed the immunoSEQ multiplex PCR assay. RNA was extracted using the RNeasy kit, and about 0.5 to 1 microgram was reverse transcribed with random hexamers. TCRdb handled the public reads itself, with Q25 trimming in fastp and clone calling in MiXCR, and kept productive beta chains. Rows merge per CDR3 protein into single entries with the most common DNA and genes. Here the sample has 140,000 or so distinct CDR3 sequences; roughly 95% occur a single time. Around 0.08% of the sample is in the top ten clones. Input material: CD4+ T cells from PBMCs. These TCRs come from a human donor in good health.

The gene calls are TRBV20-1 and TRBJ1-3, with D unclear. In germline, CDR1 is DFQATT, CDR2 SNEGSKA (reference sequence). Trimming stripped 3 bases from V and 0 bases from J, with 9 bases between. The CDR3 extends over 14 amino acids. Here the CDR3 DNA reads TGCAGTGCTAGGCTACCGAGCTCTGGAAACACCATATATTTT. It encodes CSARLPSSGNTIYF.

The V and J genes are TRBV27 and TRBJ2-7; 7 nucleotides match TRBD1. The CDR3 has 14 residues. The V gene end was trimmed by 6 bases and the J gene end by 3 bases; junction bases not matched to a gene: 8. Germline V CDR1 and CDR2: MNHEY, SMNVEV (reference sequence). CDR3: CASSPPDRFYEQYF. CDR3 in DNA: TGTGCCAGCAGCCCCCCGGACAGGTTCTACGAGCAGTACTTC.

This clonotype was recorded once. The chain combines TRBV12-3 or TRBV12-4 with TRBJ2-5; a weak D match, TRBD2 (7 bases). V lost 7 bases and J 4 bases, leaving 22 bases between the germline ends. The CDR3 extends over 16 amino acids. The CDR3 DNA reads as TGTGCCAGCACCCCTTTGGCTTGGGGGGGGCGAGAGACCCAGTACTTC. This codes for CASTPLAWGGRETQYF.

In the case of this clonotype: At one of its ends the junction is not consistent with the germline gene, which may arise from a read error. The chain employs TRBV29-1 and TRBJ2-1, with 15 bases aligning to TRBD2. Germline CDR1 SQVTM, CDR2 ANQGSEA. This CDR3 spans 11 amino acids. CDR3 DNA: TGCAGCGTTAGGACTAGCGGGAGGGCCCGGTTC. Translated: CSVRTSGRARF.

This clonotype was recorded only once. The chain recombines TRBV19 with TRBJ2-1; TRBD2 aligns across 9 bases. The J segment lost 6 bases and the V segment lost 6 bases, leaving 12 bases of the junction unmatched. Looked up from germline, CDR1 is LNHDA and CDR2 is SQIVND (reference sequence). The CDR3 loop spans 16 amino acids. The CDR3 bases are TGTGCCAGTAGCCTTCGGGCGGGAGGGGCGGCCAATGAGCAGTTCTTC. This encodes CASSLRAGGAANEQFF.

Only one count was recorded for this clonotype. This chain joins TRBV10-3 and TRBJ1-1; D is possibly TRBD1 (6 bases). CDR1 is ENHRY, CDR2 SYGVKD, per germline. Trimming removed 5 bases from V and 4 bases from J, with 14 bases in between. The CDR3 runs to 14 residues. CDR3 sequence reads: CAISRDRLFTEAFF. CDR3 bases: TGTGCCATCAGTAGAGACAGGCTGTTCACTGAAGCTTTCTTT.

The chain couples TRBV14 to TRBJ1-5; the D is unclear. Looked up from germline, CDR1 is SGHDN and CDR2 is FVKESK. This CDR3 comprises 13 residues. Deletions cut 3 bases from V and 6 bases from J, with 9 bases between. The CDR3 here is CASSHGVGQPQHF. The CDR3 bases are TGTGCCAGCAGCCACGGGGTGGGTCAGCCCCAGCATTTT.

The chain has TRBV7-6 and TRBJ2-2, with D possibly TRBD1 on 6 matching bases. This CDR3 comprises 13 residues. Germline V gene data show CDR1 as SGHVS and CDR2 as FNYEAQ. Trimming cost V 4 bases and J 7 bases, with 10 bases left between them. The CDR3 sequence: CASSSGQHGELFF. Written as DNA, the CDR3 is TGTGCCAGCAGCTCCGGACAGCACGGGGAGCTGTTTTTT.

This clonotype was seen just once. The chain carries TRBV23-1 and TRBJ2-1, with 7 positions matching TRBD1. Being an ORF, TRBV23-1 has a function that is uncertain. V shed 8 bases, J shed 0 bases, and the junction held 16 bases outside the gene matches. CDR3 size: 18 residues. The CDR3 bases are TGCGCCAGCCCCAATAGGCGTCTGGGACAGTGCTCCTACAATGAGCAGTTCTTC. Its protein is CASPNRRLGQCSYNEQFF.

This clonotype has a single count. The chain is built from TRBV2 and TRBJ1-4, with D perhaps matching TRBD1 (5 bases). V lost 2 bases to trimming and J lost 10 bases, with 17 bases between them. Germline V gives CDR1 SNHLY, CDR2 FYNNEI. The CDR3 contains 15 residues. CDR3 nucleotides: TGTGCCAGCAGTGAAACCCCCCCTCAGGGAGGAAAACTGTTTTTT. It encodes CASSETPPQGGKLFF.

V is TRBV14 and J is TRBJ1-1; no firm D call. V lost 2 bases, J lost 2 bases, and 15 bases lay in between. This CDR3 has 16 amino acids. CDR1 and CDR2 (germline): SGHDN, FVKESK. Written as DNA, the CDR3 is TGTGCCAGCAGCCAAAGAAGGCAACAGTCAAACACTGAAGCTTTCTTT. Amino acids: CASSQRRQQSNTEAFF.

CDR3 sequence reads: CASSLWATGEKLFF. In DNA, the CDR3 is TGTGCCAGCAGCTTGTGGGCCACGGGTGAAAAACTGTTTTTT. The chain combines TRBV5-6 with TRBJ1-4; unclear D gene. Germline assignment: CDR1 SGHDT and CDR2 YYEEEE. Trimming shortened V by 1 base and J by 7 bases, and 11 bases separated the two germline ends. The CDR3 spans 14 residues.